The rows below give T cell receptor beta chains drawn from one sample of a study of beta chain features in type 1 diabetes. TCRdb's copy holds only in-frame clones and misses some; the assay was immunoSEQ multiplex PCR. The data contain approximately 360,000 clones, over 10% of them seen just once; the ten biggest clones take up about 0.01%. Sequencing input: naive CD4+ T cells from blood. The receptor set was obtained from a woman between 18 and 29 years old with type 1 diabetes. The CDR3 runs from the conserved cysteine through the conserved F or W. D genes are given only for firm matches. Clone size is given for some rows only: seen once, a few or many times, or a class if the clone is expanded.

TRBV20-1	few	TRBJ2-1	TRBD1	CSAPDRNEQFF	TGCAGTGCTCCGGACAGGAATGAGCAGTTCTTC
TRBV4-2	NA	TRBJ2-4	NA	CASSPGEGSNIQYF	TGTGCCAGCAGCCCAGGGGAGGGGAGTAACATTCAGTACTTC
TRBV7-2	few	TRBJ1-4	TRBD1	CASRVTGTNEKLFF	TGTGCCAGCAGGGTGACAGGGACTAATGAAAAACTGTTTTTT
TRBV11-2	NA	TRBJ1-4	NA	CASSAIRGRGEKLFF	TGTGCCAGCAGCGCGATACGGGGGAGAGGGGAAAAACTGTTTTTT
TRBV2	few	TRBJ2-1	NA	CASSDQGPNEQFF	TGTGCCAGCAGTGACCAGGGTCCGAATGAGCAGTTCTTC
TRBV5-1	few	TRBJ2-3	NA	CASSPPVGSADTQYF	TGCGCCAGCAGCCCCCCAGTGGGGAGCGCAGATACGCAGTATTTT
TRBV2	NA	TRBJ2-2	TRBD1	CATRTGETGELFF	TGTGCCACCCGGACAGGGGAAACCGGGGAGCTGTTTTTT
TRBV19	few	TRBJ2-3	NA	CASSVGGLADTQYF	TGTGCCAGCAGTGTGGGAGGCCTGGCAGATACGCAGTATTTT
TRBV28	few	TRBJ1-2	TRBD1	CASSGQGYGYTF	TGTGCCAGCAGTGGACAGGGGTATGGCTACACCTTC
TRBV6-5	NA	TRBJ2-7	NA	CASSRTTYEQYF	TGTGCCAGCAGTAGGACTACTTACGAGCAGTACTTC
TRBV27	NA	TRBJ2-7	TRBD1	CASRDSHYEQYF	TGTGCCAGCCGGGACAGCCACTACGAGCAGTACTTC
TRBV19	few	TRBJ2-7	TRBD1	CATPDRGLYEQYF	TGTGCCACCCCAGACAGGGGGCTCTACGAGCAGTACTTC
TRBV7-8	few	TRBJ1-4	NA	CASSQRPATNEKLFF	TGTGCCAGCAGCCAGAGGCCGGCAACTAATGAAAAACTGTTTTTT
TRBV2	few	TRBJ2-7	TRBD2	CASRPGGPEQYF	TGTGCCAGCCGCCCGGGGGGTCCCGAGCAGTACTTC
TRBV28	few	TRBJ2-1	TRBD1	CASSLPGQGLLNEQFF	TGTGCCAGCAGTTTACCGGGACAGGGGTTGTTGAATGAGCAGTTCTTC
TRBV5-1	few	TRBJ2-5	NA	CASSLQIQETQYF	TGCGCCAGCAGCTTACAAATTCAAGAGACCCAGTACTTC
TRBV12-5	NA	TRBJ1-5	TRBD1	CASGPDTGVGGPQHF	TGTGCTAGTGGTCCGGATACAGGGGTCGGGGGGCCCCAGCATTTT
TRBV7-9	NA	TRBJ2-7	NA	CASSENYEQYF	TGTGCCAGCAGCGAGAACTACGAGCAGTACTTC
TRBV2	NA	TRBJ2-6	NA	CATKQGTDSGANVLTF	TGTGCCACCAAGCAGGGTACAGACTCTGGGGCCAACGTCCTGACTTTC
TRBV5-1	NA	TRBJ2-1	NA	CASSLAASFQGEQFF	TGCGCCAGCAGCTTGGCAGCCAGCTTCCAGGGGGAGCAGTTCTTC
TRBV7-9	NA	TRBJ1-1	NA	CASSLGTYPKGTEAFF	TGTGCCAGCAGCTTAGGTACTTACCCAAAGGGGACTGAAGCTTTCTTT
TRBV18	NA	TRBJ2-1	NA	CASSPTTQSDYNEQFF	TGTGCCAGCTCACCAACTACGCAGAGCGATTACAATGAGCAGTTCTTC
TRBV9	NA	TRBJ2-7	NA	CASSPGRDYEQYF	TGTGCCAGCAGCCCGGGCCGGGACTACGAGCAGTACTTC
TRBV19	NA	TRBJ2-7	TRBD2	CASSIRGVGSSYEQYF	TGTGCCAGTAGTATACGGGGGGTCGGGAGCTCCTACGAGCAGTACTTC
TRBV27	NA	TRBJ2-5	TRBD2	CASSDSGYQETQYF	TGTGCCAGCAGCGATAGCGGGTACCAAGAGACCCAGTACTTC
TRBV30	NA	TRBJ2-1	NA	CAWSRLAQEQFF	TGTGCCTGGAGTAGGCTAGCACAGGAGCAGTTCTTC
TRBV28	NA	TRBJ2-7	TRBD1	CASKLGTGPSYEQYF	TGTGCCAGCAAACTTGGGACAGGCCCATCCTACGAGCAGTACTTC
TRBV7-2	few	TRBJ2-3	TRBD2	CASSPFSGAPDTQYF	TGTGCCAGCAGCCCCTTTAGCGGGGCGCCAGATACGCAGTATTTT
TRBV6-5	NA	TRBJ2-3	NA	CASSSPGTDTQYF	TGTGCCAGCAGTTCCCCGGGCACAGATACGCAGTATTTT
TRBV29-1	few	TRBJ2-5	TRBD2	CSVENPGGEQYF	TGCAGCGTTGAAAACCCCGGGGGGGAGCAGTACTTC
TRBV9	NA	TRBJ2-7	TRBD1	CASSVGDRGSEQYF	TGTGCCAGCAGCGTAGGGGACAGGGGGTCAGAGCAGTACTTC
TRBV6-1	NA	TRBJ2-1	TRBD1	CASSEGQVFYNEQFF	TGTGCCAGCAGTGAGGGACAGGTGTTTTACAATGAGCAGTTCTTC
TRBV7-9	few	TRBJ1-4	NA	CASSPAQGKLFF	TGTGCCAGCAGCCCCGCCCAGGGAAAACTGTTTTTT
TRBV11-2	few	TRBJ1-1	TRBD1	CASNRGGTEAFF	TGTGCCAGCAACAGGGGAGGCACTGAAGCTTTCTTT
TRBV28	few	TRBJ2-1	TRBD2	CASSRTSGRGYNEQFF	TGTGCCAGCAGTCGAACTAGCGGGAGGGGTTACAATGAGCAGTTCTTC
TRBV6-6	few	TRBJ2-3	NA	CASSSQRDTQYF	TGTGCCAGCAGTTCTCAACGGGATACGCAGTATTTT
TRBV28	NA	TRBJ2-3	NA	CASSFGIQTAYSPSDTQYF	TGTGCCAGCAGTTTCGGCATCCAGACAGCGTATAGTCCCTCAGATACGCAGTATTTT
TRBV30	few	TRBJ1-1	TRBD1	CAWGQGANTEAFF	TGTGCCTGGGGACAGGGGGCGAACACTGAAGCTTTCTTT
TRBV11-3	NA	TRBJ2-1	TRBD2	CASSLDGLAGGRGEQFF	TGTGCCAGCAGCTTAGACGGGCTAGCGGGAGGGCGGGGTGAGCAGTTCTTC
TRBV7-9	few	TRBJ2-3	NA	CASSLPGPDTQYF	TGTGCCAGCAGCTTACCAGGCCCTGATACGCAGTATTTT
TRBV7-3	NA	TRBJ2-5	NA	CASSRGLQETQYF	TGTGCCAGCAGCAGGGGTTTGCAAGAGACCCAGTACTTC
TRBV5-1	few	TRBJ2-5	TRBD2	CASSSSGNQETQYF	TGCGCCAGCAGCTCTAGCGGAAACCAAGAGACCCAGTACTTC
TRBV29-1	NA	TRBJ2-7	TRBD1	CSVRGQGGYEQYF	TGCAGCGTTAGGGGACAGGGTGGATACGAGCAGTACTTC